This TCR beta chain was retrieved from a study of CD8 T cells in ankylosing spondylitis. Regarding the study as a whole: It was reported that disease-linked clones were significantly enriched in matched ankylosing spondylitis synovial fluid. Clones linked with disease were CD8+ and fairly uncommon in the peripheral blood.

This CDR3 has 15 amino acids. This clonotype was seen ten or more times. The antigen remains unidentified. Quantitative 5'-RACE with molecular barcodes was used to make the TCR beta libraries. TCRdb re-called the 5' RACE reads through MiXCR, storing one row per CDR3 protein. The data hold 250,000 to 400,000 distinct CDR3 sequences, with approximately 10% observed a single time. Material: blood, either unsorted or a sorted T cell fraction (not recorded which). This chain connects TRBV21-1 to TRBJ2-7; the table calls TRBD2, which could not be checked here. TRBV21-1 represents a pseudogene. The clonotype originates from a female donor with ankylosing spondylitis or in good health (not recorded which). The DNA of the CDR3 is TGTGCCAGCAGCAAAGGGGCAGGATTGGAGGGCGAGCAGTACTTC. Protein: CASSKGAGLEGEQYF.